Detailed here is one T cell receptor (beta chain). What it binds is not known. Relapse was seen in all patients after autologous stem cell transplantation, and brentuximab vedotin exposure was variable. This specimen belongs to a study of PD-1 blockade in classical Hodgkin lymphoma. On the study more broadly: The nivolumab dose that patients received was 3 mg/kg, given intravenously every 2 weeks. Overall study findings and caveats: CD4+ TCR diversity, unlike CD8+, rose significantly by C4D1. Patients starting nivolumab under 1 year after ASCT were excluded.

Sequenced by immunoSEQ multiplex PCR; TCRdb stores in-frame clones only, minus some. Of approximately 90,000 clones listed, nearly 95% were seen once; the top ten hold roughly 3%. CDR3 length equals 14 residues. V lost 1 base to trimming and J lost 2 bases, with 6 bases between them. Germline lookup yields CDR1 SGHVS and CDR2 FQNEAQ. This TCR came from a human donor with classical Hodgkin lymphoma. The gene calls are TRBV7-8 and TRBJ1-5, with no clear D. The material was peripheral blood mononuclear cells (PBMCs), obtained before the second cycle of nivolumab. The chain's CDR3 is CASSLVGRNQPQHF. CDR3 in DNA: TGTGCCAGCAGCTTAGTGGGCCGCAATCAGCCCCAGCATTTT.